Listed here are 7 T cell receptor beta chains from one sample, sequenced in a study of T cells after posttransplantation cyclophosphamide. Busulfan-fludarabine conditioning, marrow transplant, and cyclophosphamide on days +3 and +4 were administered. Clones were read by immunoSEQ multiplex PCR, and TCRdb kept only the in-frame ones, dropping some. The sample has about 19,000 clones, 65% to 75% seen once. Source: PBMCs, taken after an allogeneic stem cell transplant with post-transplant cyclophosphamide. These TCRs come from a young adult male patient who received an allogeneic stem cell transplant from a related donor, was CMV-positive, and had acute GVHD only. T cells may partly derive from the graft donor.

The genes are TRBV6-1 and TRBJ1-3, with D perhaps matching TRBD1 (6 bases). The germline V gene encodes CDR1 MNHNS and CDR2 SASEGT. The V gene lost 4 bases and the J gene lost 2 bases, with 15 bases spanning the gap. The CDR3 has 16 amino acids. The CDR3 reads CASSARGSSPGNTIYF. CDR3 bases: TGTGCCAGCAGTGCTAGGGGGTCTTCCCCTGGAAACACCATATATTTT.

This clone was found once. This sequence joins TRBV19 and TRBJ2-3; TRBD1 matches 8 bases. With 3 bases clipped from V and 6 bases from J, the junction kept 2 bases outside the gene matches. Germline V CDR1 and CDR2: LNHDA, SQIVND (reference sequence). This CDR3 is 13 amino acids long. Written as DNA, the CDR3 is TGTGCCAGTAGTATCCAGGGGGCGGATACGCAGTATTTT. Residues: CASSIQGADTQYF.

The DNA for the CDR3 is TGTGCCAGCATAATATTGCGTAGAAATGAGCAGTTCTTC. Encoded protein: CASIILRRNEQFF. V gene TRBV27 combines with J gene TRBJ2-1, with unresolved D. The CDR3 contains 13 residues. The V end was cut by 7 bases, the J end by 7 bases, with 14 bases between. The germline V gene encodes CDR1 MNHEY and CDR2 SMNVEV (reference sequence).

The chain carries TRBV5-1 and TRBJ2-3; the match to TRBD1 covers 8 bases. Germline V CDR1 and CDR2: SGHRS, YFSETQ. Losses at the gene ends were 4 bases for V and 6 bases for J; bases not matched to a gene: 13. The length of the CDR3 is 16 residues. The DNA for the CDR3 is TGCGCCAGCAGCCTCACGACAGGGGCTTCGGTGGATACGCAGTATTTT. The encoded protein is CASSLTTGASVDTQYF.

CDR3 region: CASTLVIGLEPQHF. The CDR3 DNA follows: TGTGCCAGTACCCTAGTGATAGGCTTGGAGCCCCAGCATTTT. V and J are TRBV19 and TRBJ1-5; D unclear. V lost 7 bases to trimming and J lost 8 bases, with 18 bases between them. CDR1 and CDR2 from the germline V gene are LNHDA and SQIVND (reference sequence). This CDR3 is 14 amino acids long.

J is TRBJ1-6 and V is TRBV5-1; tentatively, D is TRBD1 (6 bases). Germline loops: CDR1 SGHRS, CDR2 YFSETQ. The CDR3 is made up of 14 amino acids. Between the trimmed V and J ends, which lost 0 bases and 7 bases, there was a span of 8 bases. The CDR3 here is CASSLAGDNSPLHF. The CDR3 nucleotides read TGCGCCAGCAGCTTGGCAGGGGACAATTCACCCCTCCACTTT. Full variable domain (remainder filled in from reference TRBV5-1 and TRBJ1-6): KAGVTQTPRYLIKTRGQQVTLSCSPISGHRSVSWYQQTPGQGLQFLFEYFSETQRNKGNFPGRFSGRQFSNSRSEMNVSTLELGDSALYLCASSLAGDNSPLHFGNGTRLTVT.

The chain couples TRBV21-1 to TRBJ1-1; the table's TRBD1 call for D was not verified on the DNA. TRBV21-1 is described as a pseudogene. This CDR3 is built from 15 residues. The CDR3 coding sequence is TGTGCCAGCAGCAAAGCGCAGGGGGGGAACACTGAAGCTTTCTTT. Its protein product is CASSKAQGGNTEAFF.